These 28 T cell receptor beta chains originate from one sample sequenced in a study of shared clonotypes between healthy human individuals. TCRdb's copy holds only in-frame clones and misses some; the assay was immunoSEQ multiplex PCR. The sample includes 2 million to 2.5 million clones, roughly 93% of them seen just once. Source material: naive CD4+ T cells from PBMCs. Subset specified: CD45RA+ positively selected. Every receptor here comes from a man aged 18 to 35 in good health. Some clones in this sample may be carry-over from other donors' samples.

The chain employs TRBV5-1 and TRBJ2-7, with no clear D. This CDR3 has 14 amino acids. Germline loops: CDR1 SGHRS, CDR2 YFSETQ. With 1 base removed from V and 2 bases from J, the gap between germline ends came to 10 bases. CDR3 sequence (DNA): TGCGCCAGCAGCTTGACCCCCCAGCCCTACGAGCAGTACTTC. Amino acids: CASSLTPQPYEQYF.

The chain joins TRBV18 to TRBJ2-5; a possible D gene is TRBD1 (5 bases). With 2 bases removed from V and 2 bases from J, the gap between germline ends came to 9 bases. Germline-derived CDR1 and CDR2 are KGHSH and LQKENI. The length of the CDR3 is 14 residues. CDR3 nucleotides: TGTGCCAGCTCACCAGGGGCGGAACAAGAGACCCAGTACTTC. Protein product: CASSPGAEQETQYF.

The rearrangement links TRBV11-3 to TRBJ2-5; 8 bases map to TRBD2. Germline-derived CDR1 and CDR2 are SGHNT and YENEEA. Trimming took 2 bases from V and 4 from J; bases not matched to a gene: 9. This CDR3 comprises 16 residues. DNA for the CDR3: TGTGCCAGCAGCTTACGGGAGGGCGGGAGCGGAGAGACCCAGTACTTC. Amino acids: CASSLREGGSGETQYF.

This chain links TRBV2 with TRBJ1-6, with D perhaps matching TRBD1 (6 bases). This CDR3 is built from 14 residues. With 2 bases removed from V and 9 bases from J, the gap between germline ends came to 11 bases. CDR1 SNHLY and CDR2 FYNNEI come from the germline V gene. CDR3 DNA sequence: TGTGCCAGCAGTGAAATACAGGGAGGTTCACCCCTCCACTTT. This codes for CASSEIQGGSPLHF.

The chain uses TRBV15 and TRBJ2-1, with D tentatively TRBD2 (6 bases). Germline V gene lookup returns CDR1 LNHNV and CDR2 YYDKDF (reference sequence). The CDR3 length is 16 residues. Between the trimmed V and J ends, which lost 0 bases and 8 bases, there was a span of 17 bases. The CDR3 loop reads CATSREVTRGIDEQFF. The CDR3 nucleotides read TGTGCCACCAGCAGAGAAGTGACTAGAGGCATTGATGAGCAGTTCTTC. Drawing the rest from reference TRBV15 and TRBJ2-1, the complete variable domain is DAMVIQNPRYQVTQFGKPVTLSCSQTLNHNVMYWYQQKSSQAPKLLFHYYDKDFNNEADTPDNFQSRRPNTSFCFLDIRSPGLGDTAMYLCATSREVTRGIDEQFFGPGTRLTVL.

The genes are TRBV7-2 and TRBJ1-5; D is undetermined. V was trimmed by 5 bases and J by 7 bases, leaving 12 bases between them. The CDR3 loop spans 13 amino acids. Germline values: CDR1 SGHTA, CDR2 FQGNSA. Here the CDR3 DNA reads TGTGCCAGCAGCCTCGCAATGGAGCAGCCCCAGCATTTT. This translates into CASSLAMEQPQHF.

The CDR3 nucleotides read TGTGCCAGCAGTGGGGGTGGGGACAGAGTAAACATTCAGTACTTC. It encodes CASSGGGDRVNIQYF. V is TRBV28 and J is TRBJ2-4; 7 bases align to TRBD1. Germline CDR1 is MDHEN and CDR2 is SYDVKM. This CDR3 contains 15 residues. The ends lost 5 bases at V and 6 bases at J; junction bases unmatched: 10.

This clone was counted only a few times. The CDR3 DNA follows: TGTGCCTGGAGCGCCGGGTCCTGGGCTGAAGCTTTCTTT. Protein: CAWSAGSWAEAFF. The chain couples TRBV30 to TRBJ1-1; D call uncertain. The germline V gene encodes CDR1 GTSNPN and CDR2 SVGIG (reference sequence). Trimming removed 3 bases at V and 6 bases at J, with 14 bases between. The CDR3 contains 13 residues. Variable domain in full (rest from reference TRBV30 and TRBJ1-1): SQTIHQWPATLVQPVGSPLSLECTVEGTSNPNLYWYRQAAGRGLQLLFYSVGIGQISSEVPQNLSASRPQDRQFILSSKKLLLSDSGFYLCAWSAGSWAEAFFGQGTRLTVV.

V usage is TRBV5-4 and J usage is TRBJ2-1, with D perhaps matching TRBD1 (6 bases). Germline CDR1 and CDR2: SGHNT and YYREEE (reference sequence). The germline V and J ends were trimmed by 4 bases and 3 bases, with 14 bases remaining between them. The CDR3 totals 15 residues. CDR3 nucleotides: TGTGCCAGCAGCGTGCGACAGGTCATCTACAATGAGCAGTTCTTC. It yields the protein CASSVRQVIYNEQFF.

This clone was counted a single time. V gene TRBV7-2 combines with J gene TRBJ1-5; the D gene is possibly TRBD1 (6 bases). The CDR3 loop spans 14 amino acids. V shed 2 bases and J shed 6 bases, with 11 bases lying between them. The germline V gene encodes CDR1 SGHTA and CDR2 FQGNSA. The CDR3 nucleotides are TGTGCCAGCAGCTTAAGGGGGGAGAGTCAGCCCCAGCATTTT. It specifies CASSLRGESQPQHF.

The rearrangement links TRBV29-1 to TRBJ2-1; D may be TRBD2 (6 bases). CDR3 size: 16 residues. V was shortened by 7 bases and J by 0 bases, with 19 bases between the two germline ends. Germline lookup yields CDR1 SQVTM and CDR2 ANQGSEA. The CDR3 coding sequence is TGCAGCGCCGCCCCGCGGGGTCCTAGCTCCTACAATGAGCAGTTCTTC. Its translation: CSAAPRGPSSYNEQFF.

CDR3 in DNA: TGTGCCAGCAGGGCCTCCGACGGACGGGAGCAGTACTTC. Translated, it gives CASRASDGREQYF. The rearrangement joins TRBV6-1 to TRBJ2-7, with D hard to call. In germline, CDR1 is MNHNS, CDR2 SASEGT. The CDR3 is made up of 13 amino acids. The V end lost 6 bases, the J end lost 7 bases, and 16 bases lay between the germline ends.

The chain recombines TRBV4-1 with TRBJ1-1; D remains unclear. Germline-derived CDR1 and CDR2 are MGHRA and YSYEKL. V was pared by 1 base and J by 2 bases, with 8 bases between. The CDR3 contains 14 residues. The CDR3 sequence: CASSQGPYNTEAFF. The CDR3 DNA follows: TGCGCCAGCAGCCAAGGACCCTATAACACTGAAGCTTTCTTT.

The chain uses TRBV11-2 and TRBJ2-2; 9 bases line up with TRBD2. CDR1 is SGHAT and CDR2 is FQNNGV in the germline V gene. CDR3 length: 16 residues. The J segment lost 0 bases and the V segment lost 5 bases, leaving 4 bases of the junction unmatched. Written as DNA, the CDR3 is TGTGCCAGCAGCGGAGCGGGAGGTCCGAACACCGGGGAGCTGTTTTTT. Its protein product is CASSGAGGPNTGELFF.

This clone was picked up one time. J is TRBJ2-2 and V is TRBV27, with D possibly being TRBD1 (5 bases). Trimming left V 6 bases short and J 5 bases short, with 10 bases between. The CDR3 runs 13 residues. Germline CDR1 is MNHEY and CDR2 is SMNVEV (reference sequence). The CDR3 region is CASRGQPTGELFF. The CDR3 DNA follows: TGTGCCAGCAGAGGACAACCTACCGGGGAGCTGTTTTTT.

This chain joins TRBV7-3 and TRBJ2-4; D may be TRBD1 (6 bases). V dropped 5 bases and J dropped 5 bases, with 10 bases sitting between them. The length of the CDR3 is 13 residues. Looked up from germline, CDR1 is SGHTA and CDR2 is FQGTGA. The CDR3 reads CASSMDRENIQYF. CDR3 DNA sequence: TGTGCCAGCAGCATGGACAGAGAAAACATTCAGTACTTC.

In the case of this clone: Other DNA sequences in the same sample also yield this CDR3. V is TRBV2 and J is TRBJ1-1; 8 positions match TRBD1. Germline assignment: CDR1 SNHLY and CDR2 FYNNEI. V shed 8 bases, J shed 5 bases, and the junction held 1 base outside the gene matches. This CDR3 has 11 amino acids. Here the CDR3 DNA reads TGTGCCAGCCGGACAGGGACTGAAGCTTTCTTT. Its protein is CASRTGTEAFF.

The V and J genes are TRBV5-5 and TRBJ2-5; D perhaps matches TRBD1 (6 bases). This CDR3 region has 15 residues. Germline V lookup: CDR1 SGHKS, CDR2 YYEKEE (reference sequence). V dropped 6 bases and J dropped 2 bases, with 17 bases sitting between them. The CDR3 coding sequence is TGTGCCAGCACCCAGCTACTCAGGGGACAAGAGACCCAGTACTTC. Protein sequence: CASTQLLRGQETQYF. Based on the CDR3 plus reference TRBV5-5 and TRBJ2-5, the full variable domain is DAGVTQSPTHLIKTRGQQVTLRCSPISGHKSVSWYQQVLGQGPQFIFQYYEKEERGRGNFPDRFSARQFPNYSSELNVNALLLGDSALYLCASTQLLRGQETQYFGPGTRLLVL.

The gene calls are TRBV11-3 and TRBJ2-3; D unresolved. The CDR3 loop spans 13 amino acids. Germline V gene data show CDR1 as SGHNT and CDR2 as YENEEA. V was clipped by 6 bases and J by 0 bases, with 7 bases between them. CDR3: CASRLDSTDTQYF. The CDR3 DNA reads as TGTGCCAGCAGACTGGACAGCACAGATACGCAGTATTTT.

The CDR3 region is CASSPGLAGPYEQYF. As DNA, the CDR3 is TGTGCCAGCAGTCCGGGACTAGCGGGACCCTACGAGCAGTACTTC. This chain uses TRBV2 with TRBJ2-7; 13 positions agree with TRBD2. The CDR3 loop spans 15 amino acids. CDR1 and CDR2 (germline): SNHLY, FYNNEI. The ends lost 5 bases at V and 2 bases at J; junction bases unmatched: 3.

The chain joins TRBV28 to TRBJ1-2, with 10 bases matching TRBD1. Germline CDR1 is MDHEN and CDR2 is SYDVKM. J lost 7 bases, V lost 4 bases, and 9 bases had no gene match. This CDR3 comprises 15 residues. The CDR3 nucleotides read TGTGCCAGCAGTTCCACCGGGACAGGGGTAGGTGGCTACACCTTC. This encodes CASSSTGTGVGGYTF.

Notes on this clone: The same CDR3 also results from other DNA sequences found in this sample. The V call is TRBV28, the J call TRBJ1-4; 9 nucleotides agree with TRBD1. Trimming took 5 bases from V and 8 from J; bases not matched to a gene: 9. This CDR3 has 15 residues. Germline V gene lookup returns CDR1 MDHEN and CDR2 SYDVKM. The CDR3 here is CASSPRTGTGEKLFF. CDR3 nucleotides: TGTGCCAGCAGTCCCCGGACAGGGACAGGGGAAAAACTGTTTTTT.

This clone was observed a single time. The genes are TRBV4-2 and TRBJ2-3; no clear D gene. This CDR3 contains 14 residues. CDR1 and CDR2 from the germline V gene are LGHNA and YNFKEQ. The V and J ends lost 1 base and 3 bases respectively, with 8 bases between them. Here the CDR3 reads CASSQVGETDTQYF. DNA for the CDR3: TGTGCCAGCAGCCAAGTGGGTGAGACAGATACGCAGTATTTT.

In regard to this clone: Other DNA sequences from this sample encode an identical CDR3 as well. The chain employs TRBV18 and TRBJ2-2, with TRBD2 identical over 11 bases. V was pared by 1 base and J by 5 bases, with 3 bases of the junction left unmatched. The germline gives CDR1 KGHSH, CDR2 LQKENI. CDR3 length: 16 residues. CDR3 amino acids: CASSPLAGGPTGELFF. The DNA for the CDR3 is TGTGCCAGCTCACCACTAGCGGGAGGGCCTACCGGGGAGCTGTTTTTT. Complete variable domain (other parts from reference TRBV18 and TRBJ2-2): NAGVMQNPRHLVRRRGQEARLRCSPMKGHSHVYWYRQLPEEGLKFMVYLQKENIIDESGMPKERFSAEFPKEGPSILRIQQVVRGDSAAYFCASSPLAGGPTGELFFGEGSRLTVL.

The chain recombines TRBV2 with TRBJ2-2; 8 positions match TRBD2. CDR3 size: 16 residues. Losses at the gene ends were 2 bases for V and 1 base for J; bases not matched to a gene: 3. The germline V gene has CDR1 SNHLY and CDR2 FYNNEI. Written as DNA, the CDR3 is TGTGCCAGCAGTGAATCGGCGGGAGGGAACACCGGGGAGCTGTTTTTT. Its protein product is CASSESAGGNTGELFF. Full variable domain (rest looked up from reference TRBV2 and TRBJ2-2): EPEVTQTPSHQVTQMGQEVILRCVPISNHLYFYWYRQILGQKVEFLVSFYNNEISEKSEIFDDQFSVERPDGSNFTLKIRSTKLEDSAMYFCASSESAGGNTGELFFGEGSRLTVL.

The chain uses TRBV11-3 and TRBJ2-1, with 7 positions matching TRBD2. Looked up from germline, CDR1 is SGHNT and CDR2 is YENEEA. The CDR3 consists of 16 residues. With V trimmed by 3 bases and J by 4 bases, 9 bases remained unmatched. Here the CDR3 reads CASSFSWGGGYNEQFF. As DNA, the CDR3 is TGTGCCAGCAGCTTCTCCTGGGGGGGAGGTTACAATGAGCAGTTCTTC.

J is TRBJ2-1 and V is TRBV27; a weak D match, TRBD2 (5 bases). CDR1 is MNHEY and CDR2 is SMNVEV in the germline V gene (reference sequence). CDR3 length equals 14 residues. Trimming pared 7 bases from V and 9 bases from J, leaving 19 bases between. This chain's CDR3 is CASMDVARVTEQFF. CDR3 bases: TGTGCCAGCATGGACGTTGCGAGGGTTACTGAGCAGTTCTTC.

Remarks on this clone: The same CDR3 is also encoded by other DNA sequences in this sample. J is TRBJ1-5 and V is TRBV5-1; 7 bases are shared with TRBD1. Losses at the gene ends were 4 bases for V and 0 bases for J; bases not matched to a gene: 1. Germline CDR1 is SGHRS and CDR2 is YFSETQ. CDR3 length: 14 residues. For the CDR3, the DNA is TGCGCCAGCAGCCCAGGGGGTAGCAATCAGCCCCAGCATTTT. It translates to CASSPGGSNQPQHF. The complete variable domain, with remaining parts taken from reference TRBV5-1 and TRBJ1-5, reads KAGVTQTPRYLIKTRGQQVTLSCSPISGHRSVSWYQQTPGQGLQFLFEYFSETQRNKGNFPGRFSGRQFSNSRSEMNVSTLELGDSALYLCASSPGGSNQPQHFGDGTRLSIL.